This TCR beta chain was captured by sequencing in a study of blood T cell repertoires in COVID-19. Study at large: Italy, Spain and the United States were the sources of the convalescent and acute COVID-19 samples.

The germline CDR1 and CDR2 sequences are GTSNPN and SVGIG (reference sequence). Between the trimmed V and J ends, which lost 4 bases and 9 bases, there was a span of 18 bases. This CDR3 contains 13 residues. In the study's own analysis: Reference gene primer amplification in the assay estimated nucleated cell counts. TCRdb's copy holds only in-frame clones and misses some; the assay was immunoSEQ multiplex PCR. D and trimming come from the DNA, and the V and J calls and clone size come from that table. The sample carries about 110,000 clones, roughly 85% recorded once. The chain recombines TRBV30 with TRBJ2-5, with D possibly TRBD1 on 6 matching bases. This receptor was identified in a woman aged 55-69 years with acute or convalescent COVID-19. What was sequenced was peripheral blood. Here the CDR3 reads CAWTLGKKGAQYF. The CDR3 nucleotides are TGTGCCTGGACCCTGGGCAAGAAGGGGGCCCAGTACTTC.